A single sample gave rise to the 24 T cell receptor beta chains below, sequenced in a study of cytomegalovirus exposure and HLA in healthy donors (dated by TCRdb to the late 2010s). Libraries were prepared through the immunoSEQ multiplex PCR assay. TCRdb took this table from immuneACCESS and kept in-frame rearrangements with V and J called. Such tables lack part of the clones; where checked against another copy, unresolved V genes explain under half of the gap, and the rest is unexplained. The sample data list fewer than 250,000 clones, and approximately 82% of these were observed just once. The ten largest make up 5.5% to 7% of the sample. Sequencing was performed on PBMCs. These receptors all come from a woman between 18 and 29 years old in good health and CMV-seronegative.

The V call is TRBV27, the J call TRBJ2-7; 8 bases agree with TRBD1. This CDR3 region has 14 residues. Germline V gene sequence: CDR1 MNHEY, CDR2 SMNVEV (reference sequence). Unmatched junction bases numbered 6, after V lost 5 bases and J lost 3 bases. This CDR3 is CASSTGQVDYEQYF. CDR3 DNA sequence: TGTGCCAGCAGTACGGGACAGGTGGACTACGAGCAGTACTTC.

This clone has a handful of counts. The V and J genes are TRBV5-6 and TRBJ2-7; D is unresolved. This CDR3 is built from 14 residues. The germline V gene has CDR1 SGHDT and CDR2 YYEEEE. The germline V and J ends were trimmed by 4 bases and 0 bases, with 11 bases remaining between them. The CDR3 reads CASSPDIFSYEQYF. CDR3 coding DNA: TGTGCCAGCAGCCCCGACATCTTCTCCTACGAGCAGTACTTC.

The CDR3 DNA sequence: TGCGCCAGCAGCCTCCGACAGCTGAACACTGAAGCTTTCTTT. It translates to CASSLRQLNTEAFF. The chain uses TRBV5-1 and TRBJ1-1; TRBD1 might be the D (5 bases). Between the trimmed V and J ends, which lost 4 bases and 0 bases, there was a span of 10 bases. The length of the CDR3 is 14 residues. Germline V gene data show CDR1 as SGHRS and CDR2 as YFSETQ.

Here the CDR3 reads CASSSRELHTGELFF. The CDR3 DNA reads as TGTGCCAGCAGTTCCAGGGAGCTGCACACCGGGGAGCTGTTTTTT. V and J are TRBV27 and TRBJ2-2; D might be TRBD1 or TRBD2, each matching 5 bases. Germline V gives CDR1 MNHEY, CDR2 SMNVEV (reference sequence). The CDR3 consists of 15 residues. The germline V and J ends were trimmed by 4 bases and 3 bases, with 12 bases remaining between them.

The V and J genes are TRBV5-4 and TRBJ1-5; D not certain. CDR1 is SGHNT, CDR2 YYREEE, per germline (reference sequence). Trimming took 0 bases from V and 2 from J, leaving 9 bases between them. This CDR3 contains 15 residues. The CDR3 reads CASSLGWKRNQPQHF. The CDR3 DNA reads as TGTGCCAGCAGCTTGGGTTGGAAACGCAATCAGCCCCAGCATTTT.

The rearrangement links TRBV11-2 to TRBJ2-7, with D perhaps TRBD1 or TRBD2 (6 bases each). V was pared by 2 bases and J by 5 bases, with 19 bases between. There are 16 residues in the CDR3. CDR1 SGHAT and CDR2 FQNNGV come from the germline V gene. The CDR3 loop is CASSLYLGGGRNEQYF. CDR3 nucleotide sequence: TGTGCCAGCAGCTTATACCTCGGAGGGGGACGCAACGAGCAGTACTTC.

The chain carries TRBV15 and TRBJ1-5; TRBD1 matches at 7 bases. This CDR3 region has 15 residues. The trim removed 5 bases at V and 4 bases at J, leaving 8 bases unmatched. Germline assignment: CDR1 LNHNV and CDR2 YYDKDF (reference sequence). CDR3 bases: TGTGCCACCAGCCGCTGGGACAGAACGAATCAGCCCCAGCATTTT. Translation gives CATSRWDRTNQPQHF. Using reference TRBV15 and TRBJ1-5 for the parts outside the CDR3, the full variable domain is DAMVIQNPRYQVTQFGKPVTLSCSQTLNHNVMYWYQQKSSQAPKLLFHYYDKDFNNEADTPDNFQSRRPNTSFCFLDIRSPGLGDTAMYLCATSRWDRTNQPQHFGDGTRLSIL.

This chain connects TRBV19 to TRBJ1-2; 8 nucleotides agree with TRBD1. Germline CDR1 LNHDA, CDR2 SQIVND (reference sequence). The CDR3 consists of 15 residues. Germline trimming cut 6 bases from V and 2 bases from J; bases unmatched to any gene: 8. The DNA for the CDR3 is TGTGCCAGTAGCCCCTTGGGACAGGCCAACTATGGCTACACCTTC. Translation: CASSPLGQANYGYTF.

V and J are TRBV2 and TRBJ2-5; D not certain. Germline-derived CDR1 and CDR2 are SNHLY and FYNNEI. The CDR3 covers 12 residues. Between the trimmed V and J ends, which lost 4 bases and 2 bases, there was a span of 5 bases. The CDR3 DNA sequence: TGTGCCAGCAGTGTGGGACAAGAGACCCAGTACTTC. This encodes CASSVGQETQYF.

CDR3 loop: CSVGAGQGTEAFF. CDR3 in DNA: TGCAGCGTTGGCGCGGGACAGGGAACTGAAGCTTTCTTT. The V gene is TRBV29-1, the J gene TRBJ1-1; 9 bases match TRBD1. Unmatched junction bases numbered 5, after V lost 4 bases and J lost 5 bases. CDR1 is SQVTM and CDR2 is ANQGSEA in the germline V gene. The length of the CDR3 is 13 residues.

This sequence joins TRBV29-1 and TRBJ1-1; tentatively, D is TRBD1 (6 bases). Per germline, CDR1 SQVTM and CDR2 ANQGSEA. This CDR3 is built from 13 residues. V shed 7 bases and J shed 2 bases, with 14 bases lying between them. CDR3 loop: CSDRQVINTEAFF. CDR3 nucleotide sequence: TGCAGCGACAGACAGGTAATTAACACTGAAGCTTTCTTT.

The V gene is TRBV5-4, the J gene TRBJ2-7, with 7 nucleotides matching TRBD1. The length of the CDR3 is 15 residues. The V and J ends lost 0 bases and 3 bases, in that order; junction bases with no gene match: 6. Germline V gene sequence: CDR1 SGHNT, CDR2 YYREEE (reference sequence). Written as DNA, the CDR3 is TGTGCCAGCAGCTTGGCCGGGACAGAGAGCTACGAGCAGTACTTC. This gives the protein CASSLAGTESYEQYF.

V usage is TRBV2 and J usage is TRBJ1-4; D is uncertain. CDR1 SNHLY and CDR2 FYNNEI come from the germline V gene. V lost 6 bases, J lost 13 bases, and 12 bases lay in between. The CDR3 covers 11 residues. The CDR3 reads CASSDLGRLFF. The CDR3 nucleotides read TGTGCCAGCAGCGATCTGGGGAGACTGTTTTTT.

This clone has just one count. V is TRBV6-1 and J is TRBJ2-5, with 7 bases fitting TRBD2. Unmatched junction bases numbered 18, after V lost 4 bases and J lost 7 bases. Germline assignment: CDR1 MNHNS and CDR2 SASEGT. The CDR3 consists of 17 residues. The CDR3 protein is CASSAWGGSGSRGTQYF. DNA for the CDR3: TGTGCCAGCAGTGCTTGGGGCGGGAGCGGGTCTAGGGGGACCCAGTACTTC.

V and J are TRBV28 and TRBJ1-2; 7 nucleotides line up with TRBD1. Per germline, CDR1 MDHEN and CDR2 SYDVKM. The CDR3 spans 16 residues. J lost 4 bases, V lost 1 base, and 9 bases had no gene match. In nucleotides, the CDR3 is TGTGCCAGCAGTTTATACCCCGGGACAGTGCTCTATGGCTACACCTTC. Residues: CASSLYPGTVLYGYTF.

V usage is TRBV30 and J usage is TRBJ1-1; D ambiguous. Germline V gene data show CDR1 as GTSNPN and CDR2 as SVGIG (reference sequence). V lost 7 bases and J 4 bases, leaving 13 bases between the germline ends. The CDR3 covers 12 residues. CDR3 in DNA: TGTGCCTCGTCGGGGAAGGGCACTGAAGCTTTCTTT. Translation gives CASSGKGTEAFF.

The chain employs TRBV5-1 and TRBJ1-1, with D perhaps TRBD1 (6 bases). Trimming pared 4 bases from V and 5 bases from J, leaving 18 bases between. Germline assignment: CDR1 SGHRS and CDR2 YFSETQ. CDR3 length equals 15 residues. CDR3 nucleotide sequence: TGCGCCAGCAGCGAGCCAACAGGGCCTAGGACTGAAGCTTTCTTT. It is translated as CASSEPTGPRTEAFF.

The gene calls are TRBV2 and TRBJ1-1; 8 bases are a match to TRBD1. Germline V gene data show CDR1 as SNHLY and CDR2 as FYNNEI. The CDR3 extends over 13 amino acids. V shed 7 bases and J 3 bases; nucleotides not matched to a gene: 4. CDR3 amino acids: CASNLDRDTEAFF. Written as DNA, the CDR3 is TGTGCCAGCAATCTGGACAGGGACACTGAAGCTTTCTTT.

The chain has TRBV2 and TRBJ2-7; tentative D call: TRBD1 (5 bases). Per the germline V gene, CDR1 is SNHLY and CDR2 is FYNNEI. The V and J ends lost 6 bases and 3 bases respectively, with 12 bases between them. This CDR3 comprises 13 residues. The DNA for the CDR3 is TGTGCCAGCAGGAGGACAACCCTCTACGAGCAGTACTTC. The encoded protein is CASRRTTLYEQYF.

The chain links TRBV27 to TRBJ2-3; 9 bases match TRBD2. Looked up from germline, CDR1 is MNHEY and CDR2 is SMNVEV (reference sequence). Trimming removed 2 bases from V and 6 bases from J; junction bases left unmatched: 6. The length of the CDR3 is 15 residues. Written as DNA, the CDR3 is TGTGCCAGCAGTTTAGGCGGGAGGGGCGGGGATACGCAGTATTTT. Translated: CASSLGGRGGDTQYF.

This clone was seen just once. At one end the junction does not follow the germline gene, possibly because of a read error. The same CDR3 can be traced to other DNA sequences in this sample. CDR3 DNA: TGTGCCAGCAGAGCCGGGACAGGGGGCAACCAGCCCCAGCATTTT. Protein: CASRAGTGGNQPQHF. The chain couples TRBV2 to TRBJ1-5; the match to TRBD1 covers 12 bases. Germline loops: CDR1 SNHLY, CDR2 FYNNEI. CDR3 length equals 15 residues.

The chain combines TRBV5-1 with TRBJ2-7, with D unresolved. Trimming shortened V by 0 bases and J by 3 bases, and 10 bases separated the two germline ends. Looked up from germline, CDR1 is SGHRS and CDR2 is YFSETQ. CDR3 length equals 14 residues. Here the CDR3 reads CASSLGPEVYEQYF. CDR3 coding DNA: TGCGCCAGCAGCTTGGGACCTGAGGTCTACGAGCAGTACTTC.

The CDR3 here is CAWSAPRTGVKFEQYF. The CDR3 bases are TGTGCCTGGAGCGCCCCCCGGACGGGGGTTAAGTTCGAGCAGTACTTC. This sequence joins TRBV30 and TRBJ2-7; possible D gene TRBD2, 6 bases. Germline assignment: CDR1 GTSNPN and CDR2 SVGIG (reference sequence). Trimming took off 3 bases at V and 6 bases at J, with 24 bases between the two ends. The CDR3 has 16 residues.

This clone was seen a few times. The J gene is TRBJ2-1, the V gene TRBV28, with D uncertain. Trimming removed 5 bases from V and 8 bases from J, with 10 bases in between. Germline V lookup: CDR1 MDHEN, CDR2 SYDVKM. This CDR3 is built from 12 residues. The CDR3 DNA sequence: TGTGCCAGCAGTCCTATGGGGTATGAGCAGTTCTTC. It is translated as CASSPMGYEQFF.